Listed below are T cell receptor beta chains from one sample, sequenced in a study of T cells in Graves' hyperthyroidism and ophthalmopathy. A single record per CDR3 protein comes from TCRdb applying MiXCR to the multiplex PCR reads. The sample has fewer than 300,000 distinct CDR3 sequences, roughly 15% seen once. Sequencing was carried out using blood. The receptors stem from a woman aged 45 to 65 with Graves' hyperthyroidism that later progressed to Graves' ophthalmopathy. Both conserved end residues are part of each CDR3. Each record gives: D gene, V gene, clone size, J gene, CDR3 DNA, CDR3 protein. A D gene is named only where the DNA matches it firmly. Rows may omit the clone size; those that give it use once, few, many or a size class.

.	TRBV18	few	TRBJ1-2	TGTGCCAGCTCACCGGACATAAAGAGAGATGGCTACACCTTC	CASSPDIKRDGYTF
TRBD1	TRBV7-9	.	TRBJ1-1	TGTGCCAGCAGCTGGGACAGGGGTGGCACTGAAGCTTTCTTT	CASSWDRGGTEAFF
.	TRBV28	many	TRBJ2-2	TGTGCCAGCAGTTTCCGCGCAGGAACCGTCGGGGAGCTGTTTTTT	CASSFRAGTVGELFF
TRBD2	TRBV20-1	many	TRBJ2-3	TGCAGTGCTCAGCCCGGAAACGGGAGGCTCACAGATACGCAGTATTTT	CSAQPGNGRLTDTQYF
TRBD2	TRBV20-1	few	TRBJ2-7	TGCAGTGCTGGATCGGGACTAGCGGATTACGAGCAGTACTTC	CSAGSGLADYEQYF
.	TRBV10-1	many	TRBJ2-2	TGCGCCAGCAGTGAACCCGGGTCCGGGGAGCTGTTTTTT	CASSEPGSGELFF
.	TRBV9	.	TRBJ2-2	TGTGCCAGCAGCGTATCAGGGAGTCCCGCCGACTTCACCGGGGAGCTGTTTTTT	CASSVSGSPADFTGELFF
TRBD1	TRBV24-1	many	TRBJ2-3	TGTGCCACCAGTCCAGGGGGAGATACGCAGTATTTT	CATSPGGDTQYF
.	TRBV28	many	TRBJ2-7	TGTGCCAGTACAGGGAGAGTAGGGCAGTACTTC	CASTGRVGQYF
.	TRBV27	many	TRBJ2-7	TGTGCCAGCACCGCACCCAATTCCCGGTACGAGCAGTACTTC	CASTAPNSRYEQYF
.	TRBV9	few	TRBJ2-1	TGTGCCAGCAGCTCTAGGAGGCAGCGCTACAATGAGCAGTTCTTC	CASSSRRQRYNEQFF